This T cell receptor (beta chain) was sequenced for a study of vaccination effects on CD4 cells after COVID-19. The germline V and J ends were trimmed by 5 bases and 0 bases, with 20 bases remaining between them. The CDR3 loop spans 17 amino acids. Germline V gives CDR1 SGHRS, CDR2 YFSETQ. Before sequencing took place, the ViraFEST assay used viral peptide pools to expand antigen-specific CD4+ T cells. Upon completion of under eleven days in culture, CD4+ T cells were isolated. Remarks on this clone: The antigen is not known.

Here immunoSEQ multiplex PCR was the method, and the copy in TCRdb shows in-frame clones only, minus some. The sample contains approximately 87,000 clones, about 74% of which appear only once. Sequenced here: CD4+ T cells from PBMCs cultured with HCoV-229E spike peptides, sampled before COVID-19 vaccination. J is TRBJ1-2 and V is TRBV5-1; D might be TRBD1 (6 bases). The sequence was obtained from a human donor who received a COVID-19 vaccine. The DNA of the CDR3 is TGCGCCAGCAGGAAATGGACCGGGACACCTACTAACTATGGCTACACCTTC. It translates to CASRKWTGTPTNYGYTF.